Listed here are 9 T cell receptor beta chains from one sample, sequenced in a study of cytomegalovirus exposure and HLA in healthy donors. With 60 Vbeta and 13 Jbeta primers, the PCR was carried out. Assay: immunoSEQ multiplex PCR; the TCRdb copy retains only in-frame clones and omits some. The repertoire includes over 120,000 clones, about 74% of them detected once, and around 4.7% sits in the top ten. Sequences were obtained from PBMCs. The source of these receptors is a man aged 18-30 years in good health and CMV-seropositive.

The rearrangement links TRBV5-1 to TRBJ2-5; 8 bases fit TRBD1. Germline V gene lookup returns CDR1 SGHRS and CDR2 YFSETQ. Unmatched junction bases numbered 4, after V lost 3 bases and J lost 3 bases. This CDR3 has 14 residues. The CDR3 region has the DNA TGCGCCAGCAGCTGGTCGACAGGGGAAGAGACCCAGTACTTC. It is translated as CASSWSTGEETQYF. Using reference TRBV5-1 and TRBJ2-5 for the parts outside the CDR3, the full variable domain is KAGVTQTPRYLIKTRGQQVTLSCSPISGHRSVSWYQQTPGQGLQFLFEYFSETQRNKGNFPGRFSGRQFSNSRSEMNVSTLELGDSALYLCASSWSTGEETQYFGPGTRLLVL.

V is TRBV19 and J is TRBJ1-5; 7 bases agree with TRBD1. CDR1 is LNHDA and CDR2 is SQIVND in the germline V gene (reference sequence). The CDR3 length is 14 residues. V lost 3 bases and J lost 9; bases outside the gene matches: 8. The CDR3 spells CASSIGQQGRPQHF. CDR3 nucleotides: TGTGCCAGTAGTATCGGCCAACAGGGGCGGCCCCAGCATTTT.

This clone turned up a few times. The V and J genes are TRBV5-4 and TRBJ2-6; D possibly corresponds to TRBD1 (5 bases). CDR1 is SGHNT, CDR2 YYREEE, per germline (reference sequence). V lost 0 bases to trimming and J lost 0 bases, with 10 bases between them. The CDR3 length is 17 residues. Here the CDR3 DNA reads TGTGCCAGCAGCTTGGGGGGCCGAAACTCTGGGGCCAACGTCCTGACTTTC. Protein: CASSLGGRNSGANVLTF.

V usage is TRBV5-4 and J usage is TRBJ1-3; 9 positions match TRBD1. The CDR3 loop spans 17 amino acids. Germline lookup yields CDR1 SGHNT and CDR2 YYREEE (reference sequence). V shed 1 base, J shed 1 base, and the junction held 6 bases outside the gene matches. CDR3 residues: CASSLLGQGVSGNTIYF. The CDR3 DNA is TGTGCCAGCAGCTTGTTGGGACAGGGTGTATCTGGAAACACCATATATTTT.

The chain joins TRBV6-6 to TRBJ2-7, with D perhaps TRBD1 (6 bases). Germline V gives CDR1 MNHNY, CDR2 SVGAGI (reference sequence). The CDR3 is 13 residues long. Trimming pared 2 bases from V and 2 bases from J, leaving 7 bases between. The CDR3 bases are TGTGCCAGCAGTTACCGGGACACCTACGAGCAGTACTTC. It translates to CASSYRDTYEQYF.

V gene TRBV5-1 combines with J gene TRBJ2-5; 7 nucleotides line up with TRBD2. J gave up 5 bases and V 0 bases, and 13 bases lay outside the gene matches. This CDR3 spans 17 amino acids. CDR1 and CDR2 (germline): SGHRS, YFSETQ. The CDR3 DNA sequence: TGCGCCAGCAGCTTGGAGTTTAGCGGGTTCTTAGGCGAGACCCAGTACTTC. This codes for CASSLEFSGFLGETQYF.

This chain joins TRBV5-1 and TRBJ2-5; tentative D call: TRBD1 (6 bases). V was trimmed by 4 bases and J by 4 bases, leaving 14 bases between them. Germline V gene lookup returns CDR1 SGHRS and CDR2 YFSETQ. This CDR3 spans 14 amino acids. CDR3 region: CASSHVGRGETQYF. CDR3 nucleotides: TGCGCCAGCAGCCACGTGGGCAGGGGAGAGACCCAGTACTTC. The whole variable domain, remainder taken from reference TRBV5-1 and TRBJ2-5, is KAGVTQTPRYLIKTRGQQVTLSCSPISGHRSVSWYQQTPGQGLQFLFEYFSETQRNKGNFPGRFSGRQFSNSRSEMNVSTLELGDSALYLCASSHVGRGETQYFGPGTRLLVL.

The V gene is TRBV15, the J gene TRBJ2-3; D is ambiguous. Germline V lookup: CDR1 LNHNV, CDR2 YYDKDF (reference sequence). This CDR3 contains 13 residues. V lost 5 bases to trimming and J lost 4 bases, with 10 bases between them. CDR3 amino acids: CATSGQVADTQYF. CDR3 DNA: TGTGCCACCAGCGGGCAGGTAGCAGATACGCAGTATTTT.

The chain recombines TRBV19 with TRBJ1-4, with 9 bases matching TRBD1. CDR3 size: 15 residues. V gave up 5 bases and J gave up 7 bases; unmatched junction bases: 8. From germline, CDR1 is LNHDA and CDR2 SQIVND (reference sequence). Here the CDR3 reads CASSPRTGEGEKLFF. The CDR3 DNA reads TGTGCCAGTAGTCCAAGGACAGGGGAGGGTGAAAAACTGTTTTTT.